The 8 T cell receptor beta chains below all came from one sample that was sequenced in a study of blood T cell repertoires in COVID-19. Some clones are missing from TCRdb's copy, which holds only in-frame ones; the method was immunoSEQ multiplex PCR. Among 300,000 or so clones, 85% to 90% were seen once, and the ten largest hold 8.5% to 12%. Sequencing input: PBMCs or T cells enriched from blood (not recorded which). Receptors were obtained from a woman younger than 30 who had recovered from COVID-19.

The chain recombines TRBV30 with TRBJ2-7; TRBD2 agrees at 8 bases. J was trimmed by 3 bases and V by 0 bases; bases with no gene match: 4. Germline-derived CDR1 and CDR2 are GTSNPN and SVGIG (reference sequence). The CDR3 spans 14 residues. The CDR3: CAWSVVGGGYEQYF. The CDR3 coding sequence is TGTGCCTGGAGTGTAGTCGGGGGGGGCTACGAGCAGTACTTC.

The gene calls are TRBV20-1 and TRBJ2-7, with no clear D. This CDR3 has 14 amino acids. V lost 3 bases and J 3 bases, leaving 15 bases between the germline ends. The germline V gene has CDR1 DFQATT and CDR2 SNEGSKA (reference sequence). CDR3 residues: CSASRQDLSYEQYF. The CDR3 DNA sequence: TGCAGTGCTAGTCGACAAGACCTCAGCTACGAGCAGTACTTC.

The chain carries TRBV30 and TRBJ1-5; 9 bases map to TRBD1. The CDR3 has 13 residues. CDR1 and CDR2 (germline): GTSNPN, SVGIG (reference sequence). J was trimmed by 6 bases and V by 5 bases; bases with no gene match: 5. The CDR3 loop reads CAWDRGSGQPQHF. For the CDR3, the DNA is TGTGCCTGGGACAGGGGGAGTGGTCAGCCCCAGCATTTT.

V usage is TRBV6-1 and J usage is TRBJ1-5; no clear D gene. Germline V lookup: CDR1 MNHNS, CDR2 SASEGT. The V end lost 2 bases, the J end lost 5 bases, and 4 bases lay between the germline ends. There are 12 residues in the CDR3. CDR3 amino acids: CASSENYQPQHF. In DNA form, the CDR3 reads TGTGCCAGCAGTGAAAACTATCAGCCCCAGCATTTT.

The chain is built from TRBV7-3 and TRBJ2-2; weak D call: TRBD1 (5 bases). Germline CDR1 and CDR2: SGHTA and FQGTGA. The V end was cut by 5 bases, the J end by 0 bases, with 13 bases between. The CDR3 sequence is 16 residues long. The CDR3 spells CASSRDSPTNTGELFF. The CDR3 coding sequence is TGTGCCAGCAGCCGCGACAGTCCCACGAACACCGGGGAGCTGTTTTTT.

The chain is built from TRBV9 and TRBJ1-2, with unresolved D. Trimming shortened V by 0 bases and J by 2 bases, and 8 bases separated the two germline ends. This CDR3 has 14 residues. The germline gives CDR1 SGDLS, CDR2 YYNGEE. Here the CDR3 reads CASSVDGLNYGYTF. CDR3 coding DNA: TGTGCCAGCAGCGTAGATGGCCTGAACTATGGCTACACCTTC.

The chain combines TRBV3-1 (or the pseudogene TRBV3-2) with TRBJ1-1, with 7 bases matching TRBD1. CDR1 and CDR2 from the germline V gene are LGHDT and YNNKEL (reference sequence). The CDR3 extends over 13 amino acids. V gave up 4 bases and J gave up 1 base; unmatched junction bases: 0. The chain's CDR3 is CASSRTGNTEAFF. The DNA of the CDR3 is TGTGCCAGCAGCCGGACAGGGAACACTGAAGCTTTCTTT.

The chain is built from TRBV11-2 and TRBJ1-4; D unclear. Trimming cost V 5 bases and J 4 bases, with 11 bases left between them. Germline V gene data show CDR1 as SGHAT and CDR2 as FQNNGV. The CDR3 has 14 residues. The CDR3 bases are TGTGCCAGCAGCCTAGTGGGAGATAATGAAAAACTGTTTTTT. It yields the protein CASSLVGDNEKLFF.